The next 3 T cell receptor beta chains were all read from a single sample in a study of shared clonotypes between healthy human individuals. Method: immunoSEQ multiplex PCR; TCRdb's copy keeps in-frame clones and lacks some. The sample includes some 2,500,000 clones, about nine tenths seen only once; the top ten take 0.3% to 0.4%. The sequencing sample was made of naive CD4+ T cells from PBMCs. Indicated subset: CD45RA+ positively selected. All receptors come from a man younger than 35 in good health. Some clones in this sample may be carry-over from other donors' samples.

The rearrangement joins TRBV11-2 to TRBJ2-2; no reliable D call. CDR3 length: 14 amino acids. Trimming stripped 1 base from V and 7 bases from J, with 10 bases between. Germline V gives CDR1 SGHAT, CDR2 FQNNGV. The CDR3 sequence: CASSLGSQIGELFF. The CDR3 DNA is TGTGCCAGCAGCTTAGGATCACAGATCGGGGAGCTGTTTTTT.

The rearrangement joins TRBV10-3 to TRBJ1-3; 7 nucleotides align to TRBD1. CDR3 length equals 14 residues. With 9 bases clipped from V and 0 bases from J, the junction kept 5 bases outside the gene matches. Per the germline V gene, CDR1 is ENHRY and CDR2 is SYGVKD. The CDR3 DNA follows: TGTGCCATGGGACAGCTGGGCTCTGGAAACACCATATATTTT. The encoded protein is CAMGQLGSGNTIYF.

The V call is TRBV2, the J call TRBJ2-7, with D unresolved. Germline CDR1 is SNHLY and CDR2 is FYNNEI. Trimming stripped 8 bases from V and 6 bases from J, with 14 bases between. This CDR3 contains 12 residues. CDR3 residues: CASSPRTSEQYF. The CDR3 DNA reads as TGTGCCAGCTCTCCCCGGACCAGCGAGCAGTACTTC.